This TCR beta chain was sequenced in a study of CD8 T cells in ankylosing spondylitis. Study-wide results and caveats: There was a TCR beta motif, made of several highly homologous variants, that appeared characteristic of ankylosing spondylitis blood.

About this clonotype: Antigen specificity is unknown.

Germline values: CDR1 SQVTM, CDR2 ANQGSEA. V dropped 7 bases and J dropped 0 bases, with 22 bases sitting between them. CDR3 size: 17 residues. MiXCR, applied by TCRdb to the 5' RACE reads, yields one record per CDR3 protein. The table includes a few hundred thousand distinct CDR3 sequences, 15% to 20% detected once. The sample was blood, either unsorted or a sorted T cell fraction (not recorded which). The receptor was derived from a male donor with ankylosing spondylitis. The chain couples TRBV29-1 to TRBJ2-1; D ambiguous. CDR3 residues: CSAGPLQDHSSYNEQFF. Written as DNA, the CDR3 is TGCAGCGCCGGTCCCCTGCAGGACCATAGCTCCTACAATGAGCAGTTCTTC.